The clone carrying this T cell receptor beta chain appeared a few times. This sample stems from a study of blood T cell repertoires in COVID-19. Study at large: The samples span acute and convalescent COVID-19 from the United States, Italy and Spain. T cells, B-cell-depleted T cells, or PBMCs provided the cDNA or gDNA that served as material.

This study enrolled people aged 18 to 89 from 20 to 25 US geographic areas. Profiled with immunoSEQ multiplex PCR; TCRdb holds only in-frame clones, not every one. This table has about 200,000 clones, less than 85% appearing once. The CDR3 extends over 17 amino acids. CDR1 MDHEN and CDR2 SYDVKM come from the germline V gene. Trimming at V came to 8 bases and at J to 6 bases, leaving 18 bases not matched to a gene. The origin of this receptor is a man in his forties who had recovered from COVID-19. Sequenced: PBMCs or T cells enriched from blood (not recorded which). The chain is built from TRBV28 and TRBJ1-2, with 10 bases lining up with TRBD1. CDR3 sequence reads: CASSKPSRTGGWDGYTF. The CDR3, as DNA: TGTGCCAGCTCCAAACCCTCCCGGACAGGGGGTTGGGATGGCTACACCTTC.